The TCR beta chain described here comes from a study of blood T cells in healthy people across ages. A sample-barcoded 5' primer and a J-beta primer mix were used in a second PCR of roughly 6 to 11 cycles. TCRdb analysed the 5' RACE reads with MiXCR anew, one entry per CDR3 protein. The sample has around 900,000 distinct CDR3 sequences; about 30% are singletons. In germline, CDR1 is ENHRY, CDR2 SYGVKD. The CDR3 extends over 12 amino acids. Trimming removed 3 bases from V and 8 bases from J, with 10 bases in between. The source material was blood. The chain is built from TRBV10-3 and TRBJ1-2; no clear D. The TCR originated in an elderly woman in good health. The CDR3 nucleotides read TGTGCCATCAGTGACAGGCTAGGAGGCTACACCTTC. It codes for CAISDRLGGYTF.